The 3 T cell receptor beta chains presented below share a single source sample, sequenced in a study of CD8 T cells in Susac syndrome (dated by TCRdb to between 2019 and 2020). Libraries were made using the immunoSEQ multiplex PCR assay. RNA was extracted using the RNeasy kit, and about 0.5 to 1 ug of the RNA was reverse transcribed with random hexamers. Starting from the raw public reads, TCRdb applied fastp trimming at Q25, assembled clones with MiXCR and retained in-frame beta chains. Identical CDR3 protein sequences are pooled into one entry, listed with their most common genes and DNA. This sample lists some 200,000 distinct CDR3 sequences; 95% were detected once. About 0.091% of the sample is taken by the ten largest. Material: CD4+ T cells from PBMCs. The receptors stem from a human donor with multiple sclerosis.

This rearrangement joins TRBV24-1 to TRBJ2-7, with 13 positions matching TRBD2. The CDR3 is 19 residues long. CDR1 and CDR2 (germline): KGHDR, SFDVKD. Trimming took 3 bases from V and 5 from J; bases not matched to a gene: 15. In nucleotides, the CDR3 is TGTGCCACCAGTGATCCTAACGGGGGACTAGCGGGATCTTGCGACGAGCAGTACTTC. Residues: CATSDPNGGLAGSCDEQYF.

The chain combines TRBV20-1 with TRBJ2-7; 7 nucleotides line up with TRBD2. CDR3 length: 14 amino acids. In germline, CDR1 is DFQATT, CDR2 SNEGSKA (reference sequence). With 2 bases clipped from V and 3 bases from J, the junction kept 7 bases outside the gene matches. The CDR3 region has the DNA TGCAGTGCTAGATCCCCGGGCGGGAGCTACGAGCAGTACTTC. It encodes CSARSPGGSYEQYF.

The chain has TRBV19 and TRBJ1-5, with 7 positions matching TRBD1. Germline CDR1 and CDR2: LNHDA and SQIVND (reference sequence). This CDR3 region has 15 residues. Unmatched junction bases numbered 12, after V lost 7 bases and J lost 6 bases. CDR3 amino acids: CASKSRGAVSQPQHF. CDR3 nucleotide sequence: TGTGCCAGTAAGTCCAGGGGGGCGGTTAGTCAGCCCCAGCATTTT.